This TCR beta chain derives from a study of blood T cell repertoires in COVID-19. Looking at the study overall: All recovered Cohort 3 donors got two negative PCRs, got clearance, or saw symptom resolution. Sample material is recorded as cDNA or gDNA derived from T cells, B-cell-depleted T cells, or PBMCs.

Membership in each cohort depended on participant-reported clinical history. The table came from immunoSEQ multiplex PCR; TCRdb's copy has only in-frame clones and leaves some out. The sample records 200,000 to 250,000 clones, about 86% being singletons. This clonotype was sampled from a woman aged 45-65 years in a cohort exposed to, infected with or recovered from COVID-19 (not recorded which). The sequenced sample consisted of PBMCs or T cells enriched from blood (not recorded which).

CDR3 in amino acids: CASSNWLLPTDTQYF. The CDR3 DNA reads as TGTGCCAGCAGCAATTGGCTGCTCCCCACAGATACGCAGTATTTT. This chain connects TRBV21-1 to TRBJ2-3; TRBD1 was called by the table and not checked on the DNA. TRBV21-1 is assigned pseudogene status. The CDR3 length is 15 residues.